This T cell receptor beta chain derives from a study of blood T cell repertoires in COVID-19. Looking at the study overall: Acute and convalescent COVID-19 specimens originated in the United States, Italy and Spain. Sample material is recorded as cDNA or gDNA derived from T cells, B-cell-depleted T cells, or PBMCs.

Original handling: Amplification of reference gene primers provided the estimated nucleated cell counts. TCRdb keeps only in-frame clones here, not all; method: immunoSEQ multiplex PCR. The V and J calls and clone size come from that table; D and trimming were worked out from the DNA. The sample includes roughly 140,000 clones, 76% of them seen just once. This clonotype originated in a woman older than 75 with acute or convalescent COVID-19. Sequencing was performed on peripheral blood.

The chain's CDR3 is CASSFDRDTEAFF. The CDR3 DNA follows: TGTGCCAGCAGCTTCGACAGGGACACTGAAGCTTTCTTT. The chain joins TRBV11-3 to TRBJ1-1; TRBD1 agrees at 7 bases. Looked up from germline, CDR1 is SGHNT and CDR2 is YENEEA. The CDR3 has 13 residues. Unmatched junction bases numbered 1, after V lost 3 bases and J lost 3 bases.